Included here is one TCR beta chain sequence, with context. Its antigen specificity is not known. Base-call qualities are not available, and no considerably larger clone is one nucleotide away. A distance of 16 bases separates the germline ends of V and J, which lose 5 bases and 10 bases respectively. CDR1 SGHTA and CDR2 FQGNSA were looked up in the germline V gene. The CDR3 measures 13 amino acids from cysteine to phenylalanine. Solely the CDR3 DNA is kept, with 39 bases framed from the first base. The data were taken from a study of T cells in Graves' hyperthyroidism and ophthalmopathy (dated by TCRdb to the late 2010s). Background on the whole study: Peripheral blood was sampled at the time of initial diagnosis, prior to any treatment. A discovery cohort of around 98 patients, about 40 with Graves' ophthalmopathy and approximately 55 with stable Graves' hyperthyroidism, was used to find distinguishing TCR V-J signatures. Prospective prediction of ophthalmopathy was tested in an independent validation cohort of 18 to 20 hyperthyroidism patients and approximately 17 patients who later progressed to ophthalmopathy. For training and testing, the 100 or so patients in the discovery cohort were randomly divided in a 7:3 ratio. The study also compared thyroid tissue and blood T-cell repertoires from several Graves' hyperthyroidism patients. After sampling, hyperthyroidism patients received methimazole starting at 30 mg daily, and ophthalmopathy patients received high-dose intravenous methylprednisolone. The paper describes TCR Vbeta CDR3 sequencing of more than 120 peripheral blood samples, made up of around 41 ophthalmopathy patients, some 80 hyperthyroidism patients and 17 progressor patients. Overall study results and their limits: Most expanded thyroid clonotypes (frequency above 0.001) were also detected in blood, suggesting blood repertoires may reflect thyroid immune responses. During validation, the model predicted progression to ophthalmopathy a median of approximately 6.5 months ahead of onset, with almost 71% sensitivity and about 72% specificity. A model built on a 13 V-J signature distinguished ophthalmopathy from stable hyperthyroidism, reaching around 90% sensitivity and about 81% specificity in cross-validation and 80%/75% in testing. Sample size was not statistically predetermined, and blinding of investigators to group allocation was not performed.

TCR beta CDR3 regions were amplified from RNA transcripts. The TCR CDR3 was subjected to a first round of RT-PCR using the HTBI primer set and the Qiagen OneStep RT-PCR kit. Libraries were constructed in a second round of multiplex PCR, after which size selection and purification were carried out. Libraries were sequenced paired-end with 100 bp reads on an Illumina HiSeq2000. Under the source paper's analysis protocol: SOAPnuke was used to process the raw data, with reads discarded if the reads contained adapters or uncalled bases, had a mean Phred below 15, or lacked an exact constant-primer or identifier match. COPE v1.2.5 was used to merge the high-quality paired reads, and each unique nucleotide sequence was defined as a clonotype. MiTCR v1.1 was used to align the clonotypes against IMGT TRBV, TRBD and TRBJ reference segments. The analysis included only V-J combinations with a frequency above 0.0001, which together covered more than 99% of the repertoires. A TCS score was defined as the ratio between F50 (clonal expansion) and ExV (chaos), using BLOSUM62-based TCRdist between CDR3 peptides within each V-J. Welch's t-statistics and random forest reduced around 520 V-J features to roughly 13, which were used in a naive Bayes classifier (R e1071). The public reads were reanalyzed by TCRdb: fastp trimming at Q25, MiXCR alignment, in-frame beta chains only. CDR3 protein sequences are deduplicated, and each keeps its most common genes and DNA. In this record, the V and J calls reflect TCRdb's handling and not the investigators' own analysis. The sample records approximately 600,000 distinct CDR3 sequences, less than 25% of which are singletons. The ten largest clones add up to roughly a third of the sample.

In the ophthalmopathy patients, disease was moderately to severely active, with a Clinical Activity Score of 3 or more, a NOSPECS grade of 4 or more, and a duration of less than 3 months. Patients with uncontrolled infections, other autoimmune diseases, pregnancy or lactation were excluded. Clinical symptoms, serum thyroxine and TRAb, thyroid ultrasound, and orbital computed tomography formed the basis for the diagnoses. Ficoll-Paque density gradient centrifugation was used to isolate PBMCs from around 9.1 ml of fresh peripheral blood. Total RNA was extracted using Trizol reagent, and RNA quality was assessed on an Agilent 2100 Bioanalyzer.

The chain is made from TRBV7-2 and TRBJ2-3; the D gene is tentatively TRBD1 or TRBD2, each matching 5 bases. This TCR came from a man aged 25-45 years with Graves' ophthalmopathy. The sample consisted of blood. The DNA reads TGTGCCAGCAGCCCAACGGACCGAGGGGCGCAGTATTTT. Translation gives CASSPTDRGAQYF.